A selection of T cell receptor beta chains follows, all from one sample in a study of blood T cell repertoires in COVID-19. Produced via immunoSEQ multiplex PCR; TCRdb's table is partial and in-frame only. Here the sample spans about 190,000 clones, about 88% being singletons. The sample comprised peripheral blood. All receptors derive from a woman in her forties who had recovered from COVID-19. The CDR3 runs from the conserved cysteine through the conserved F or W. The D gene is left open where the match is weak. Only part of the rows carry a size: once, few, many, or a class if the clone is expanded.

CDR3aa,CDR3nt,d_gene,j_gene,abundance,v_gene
CASTRDRGLYNEQFF,TGTGCCAGCACACGGGACAGGGGGCTTTACAATGAGCAGTTCTTC,TRBD1,TRBJ2-1,.,TRBV7-9
CSVGQGLYTGELFF,TGCAGCGTTGGACAGGGGTTGTACACCGGGGAGCTGTTTTTT,TRBD1,TRBJ2-2,once,TRBV29-1
CAWSVELNTEAFF,TGTGCCTGGAGTGTAGAGTTGAACACTGAAGCTTTCTTT,.,TRBJ1-1,.,TRBV30
CASSASDTGNTIYF,TGTGCCAGCAGTGCCAGTGACACTGGAAACACCATATATTTT,.,TRBJ1-3,.,TRBV28
CATSTDMGHTDTQYF,TGTGCCACCAGCACGGACATGGGGCACACAGATACGCAGTATTTT,.,TRBJ2-3,.,TRBV15
CAWSPSGSIAYEQYF,TGTGCCTGGAGTCCTAGCGGGAGTATAGCGTACGAGCAGTACTTC,TRBD2,TRBJ2-7,.,TRBV30
CASSAAAGGLNEQFF,TGTGCCAGCAGCGCCGCGGCGGGAGGTTTAAATGAGCAGTTCTTC,TRBD2,TRBJ2-1,.,TRBV11-2
CASSLEFGGPYQETQYF,TGTGCCAGCAGTTTGGAGTTCGGGGGGCCGTACCAAGAGACCCAGTACTTC,.,TRBJ2-5,.,TRBV28
CASSGGQASYGYTF,TGTGCCAGCAGTGGGGGACAGGCCAGCTATGGCTACACCTTC,TRBD1,TRBJ1-2,.,TRBV28
CASSSQQGYQETQYF,TGCGCCAGCAGCAGTCAACAGGGATACCAAGAGACCCAGTACTTC,.,TRBJ2-5,.,TRBV5-1
CASSYRGPSSGGRPTTGELFF,TGTGCCAGCAGTTACCGGGGACCTTCTAGCGGGGGGAGACCAACAACCGGGGAGCTGTTTTTT,TRBD2,TRBJ2-2,.,TRBV6-2/TRBV6-3
CASSPLAGVPYEQYF,TGTGCCAGCAGCCCCCTAGCGGGAGTTCCCTACGAGCAGTACTTC,TRBD2,TRBJ2-7,.,TRBV7-2
CASSASGMETQYF,TGTGCCAGCAGCGCTAGCGGGATGGAGACCCAGTACTTC,TRBD2,TRBJ2-5,.,TRBV7-2
CASSRGPDRIMNTEAFF,TGCGCCAGCAGCCGAGGACCCGACAGAATCATGAACACTGAAGCTTTCTTT,.,TRBJ1-1,.,TRBV4-1
CASLSGGTGVGTQYF,TGTGCCAGCCTCTCGGGGGGGACAGGGGTGGGGACCCAGTACTTC,TRBD1,TRBJ2-5,.,TRBV27
CASSLDGQERGRTEAFF,TGTGCCAGCAGCTTAGATGGACAGGAAAGGGGACGAACTGAAGCTTTCTTT,TRBD1,TRBJ1-1,.,TRBV11-2
CASRGDINYEQYF,TGTGCCAGCAGAGGGGACATAAACTACGAGCAGTACTTC,.,TRBJ2-7,.,TRBV27
CASSRQGARDTQYF,TGTGCCAGCAGCAGACAGGGGGCTCGAGATACGCAGTATTTT,TRBD1,TRBJ2-3,.,TRBV6-5
CASSLDSGSGNEQFF,TGCGCCAGCAGCTTGGATAGCGGGAGTGGCAATGAGCAGTTCTTC,TRBD2,TRBJ2-1,.,TRBV5-1
CAWSVTHPSQPQHF,TGTGCCTGGAGTGTAACCCACCCGAGTCAGCCCCAGCATTTT,.,TRBJ1-5,.,TRBV30
CASSQGWGKPTEQYF,TGTGCCAGCAGCCAAGGGTGGGGCAAGCCCACCGAGCAGTACTTC,.,TRBJ2-7,.,TRBV3-1/TRBV3-2
CASSLVGGFNEQFF,TGTGCCAGCAGCTTAGTCGGAGGATTCAATGAGCAGTTCTTC,.,TRBJ2-1,.,TRBV7-6
CASSQGGTGRSYEQYF,TGTGCCAGCAGCCAGGGGGGGACAGGCCGCTCCTACGAGCAGTACTTC,.,TRBJ2-7,.,TRBV3-1/TRBV3-2
CASSLADSTDTQYF,TGTGCCAGCAGTTTAGCAGACAGCACAGATACGCAGTATTTT,.,TRBJ2-3,.,TRBV6-4
CASSPPGSSGELFF,TGTGCCAGCAGCCCCCCCGGGTCCTCCGGGGAGCTGTTTTTT,.,TRBJ2-2,few,TRBV9
CASSKVKLQPQHF,TGTGCCAGCAGCAAAGTTAAGCTCCAGCCCCAGCATTTT,.,TRBJ1-5,.,TRBV21-1
CASSTDRAMNTEAFF,TGTGCCAGCAGCACGGACAGGGCCATGAACACTGAAGCTTTCTTT,TRBD1,TRBJ1-1,.,TRBV7-2
CASSLRGQGIYEQYF,TGTGCCAGCAGTTTAAGGGGACAGGGGATTTACGAGCAGTACTTC,TRBD1,TRBJ2-7,.,TRBV28
CASKPGGAYEQYF,TGTGCCAGCAAACCGGGAGGTGCGTACGAGCAGTACTTC,TRBD2,TRBJ2-7,.,TRBV12-3/TRBV12-4
CSATPYNEQFF,TGCAGTGCTACCCCGTACAATGAGCAGTTCTTC,.,TRBJ2-1,.,TRBV20-1
CASGGGNTEAFF,TGTGCCAGCGGAGGGGGCAACACTGAAGCTTTCTTT,TRBD1,TRBJ1-1,.,TRBV2
CASSLEGGLRNEKLFF,TGCGCCAGCAGCTTGGAGGGGGGGCTAAGAAATGAAAAACTGTTTTTT,.,TRBJ1-4,.,TRBV5-1
CASSYSSGQGDYEQYF,TGTGCCAGCAGTTACTCGTCGGGACAGGGGGACTACGAGCAGTACTTC,TRBD1,TRBJ2-7,once,TRBV6-5
CASSLPGISGGNTGELFF,TGTGCCAGCAGCCTCCCTGGGATTTCAGGGGGGAACACCGGGGAGCTGTTTTTT,TRBD1,TRBJ2-2,.,TRBV27